These 6 T cell receptor beta chains were sequenced from one sample in a study of T cell changes during pregnancy in multiple sclerosis. TCRdb keeps only in-frame clones here, not all; method: immunoSEQ multiplex PCR. This sample has tens of thousands of clones, with about 91% found just once. The sample here was CD4+ T cells from peripheral blood mononuclear cells, taken in the second trimester of pregnancy. These receptors all come from a female donor with multiple sclerosis, enrolled in a pregnancy study.

CDR3 residues: CAWSVRPGYGYTF. The CDR3 DNA is TGTGCCTGGAGTGTAAGGCCAGGCTATGGCTACACCTTC. The chain joins TRBV30 to TRBJ1-2, with D unresolved. Germline CDR1 reads GTSNPN; CDR2 reads SVGIG (reference sequence). The length of the CDR3 is 13 residues. V lost 0 bases to trimming and J lost 4 bases, with 9 bases between them.

The gene calls are TRBV6-1 and TRBJ2-1, with 10 bases aligning to TRBD1. The CDR3 contains 16 residues. Looked up from germline, CDR1 is MNHNS and CDR2 is SASEGT. Trimming removed 4 bases from V and 1 base from J; junction bases left unmatched: 4. The CDR3 nucleotides are TGTGCCAGCAGTGTCTGGGGACAGGGGTCCTACAATGAGCAGTTCTTC. It encodes CASSVWGQGSYNEQFF.

The chain employs TRBV5-1 and TRBJ1-1; 11 bases agree with TRBD1. The V segment lost 1 base and the J segment 1 base; nucleotides outside the gene matches: 12. This CDR3 is 19 amino acids long. CDR1 SGHRS and CDR2 YFSETQ come from the germline V gene. CDR3 coding DNA: TGCGCCAGCAGCTTGTATTCGAGGTGGGACAGGGGGGCGAACACTGAAGCTTTCTTT. Translation gives CASSLYSRWDRGANTEAFF. Full variable domain (remainder filled in from reference TRBV5-1 and TRBJ1-1): KAGVTQTPRYLIKTRGQQVTLSCSPISGHRSVSWYQQTPGQGLQFLFEYFSETQRNKGNFPGRFSGRQFSNSRSEMNVSTLELGDSALYLCASSLYSRWDRGANTEAFFGQGTRLTVV.

This clone was recorded once. This chain uses TRBV29-1 with TRBJ2-7; 10 positions match TRBD2. Germline trimming cut 6 bases from V and 0 bases from J; bases unmatched to any gene: 5. The CDR3 contains 14 residues. CDR1 and CDR2 (germline): SQVTM, ANQGSEA. In DNA, the CDR3 is TGCAGCGTCACCGGGACTAGCGTCTCCTACGAGCAGTACTTC. Translating gives CSVTGTSVSYEQYF.

The genes are TRBV4-2 and TRBJ2-7; D possibly corresponds to TRBD1 (5 bases). The CDR3 consists of 18 residues. CDR1 is LGHNA and CDR2 is YNFKEQ in the germline V gene. The V end was cut by 1 base, the J end by 3 bases, with 22 bases between. DNA for the CDR3: TGTGCCAGCAGCCAAGGCGTATTAGGTCGCAGGGTTTACTACGAGCAGTACTTC. It is translated as CASSQGVLGRRVYYEQYF.

V gene TRBV5-4 combines with J gene TRBJ2-1; possibly TRBD1 for D (5 bases). Germline V gene lookup returns CDR1 SGHNT and CDR2 YYREEE (reference sequence). This CDR3 spans 15 amino acids. Trimming pared 0 bases from V and 5 bases from J, leaving 12 bases between. The CDR3, as DNA: TGTGCCAGCAGCTTGGATCAGGGTGCGCACAATGAGCAGTTCTTC. It encodes CASSLDQGAHNEQFF.